The 15 T cell receptor beta chains below were found in one sample sequenced in a study of naive and memory T cell subsets. Broader study findings: Especially in CD8 cells, naive repertoires contained a few larger clonotypes, possibly CD45RA-re-expressing memory cells.

These TCRs are of unknown antigen specificity. The beta constant-region primer was an equimolar mix of two oligonucleotides covering TRBC1 and TRBC2. The ligated cDNA underwent four PCR rounds using SP2 and nested alpha and beta constant-region primers. TCRdb fed the UMI-ligation and nested PCR reads into MiXCR, producing one record per CDR3 protein. The sample includes 90,000 to 120,000 distinct CDR3 sequences, about 14% seen only once; the top ten take approximately 2.6%. Sequencing used naive CD8+ T cells from blood. These receptors came from a human donor in good health.

The table lists this clonotype with a few counts. This chain links TRBV5-1 with TRBJ2-5; 9 nucleotides agree with TRBD2. The CDR3 covers 15 residues. V shed 4 bases and J 2 bases; nucleotides not matched to a gene: 6. Germline loops: CDR1 SGHRS, CDR2 YFSETQ. This chain's CDR3 is CASSPTSGQQETQYF. CDR3 in DNA: TGCGCCAGCAGCCCAACTAGCGGGCAGCAAGAGACCCAGTACTTC. Full variable domain (missing parts from reference TRBV5-1 and TRBJ2-5): KAGVTQTPRYLIKTRGQQVTLSCSPISGHRSVSWYQQTPGQGLQFLFEYFSETQRNKGNFPGRFSGRQFSNSRSEMNVSTLELGDSALYLCASSPTSGQQETQYFGPGTRLLVL.

This clonotype has just a few counts. This sequence joins TRBV4-3 and TRBJ1-5; D is perhaps TRBD1 (5 bases). The germline V gene encodes CDR1 LGHNA and CDR2 YSLEER. The V end was cut by 0 bases, the J end by 7 bases, with 13 bases between. The CDR3 runs 15 residues. In DNA form, the CDR3 reads TGCGCCAGCAGCCAAGAGAGGGGCAGTGGGCAGCCCCAGCATTTT. Protein: CASSQERGSGQPQHF.

The chain links TRBV20-1 to TRBJ2-7; D perhaps matches TRBD2 (6 bases). This CDR3 contains 13 residues. Germline V gene data show CDR1 as DFQATT and CDR2 as SNEGSKA (reference sequence). Deletions cut 3 bases from V and 3 bases from J, with 12 bases between. CDR3 sequence: CSARPGADYEQYF. DNA for the CDR3: TGCAGTGCTAGGCCGGGAGCAGACTACGAGCAGTACTTC.

This chain links TRBV12-3 or TRBV12-4 with TRBJ1-1; D unclear. V was clipped by 5 bases and J by 5 bases, with 12 bases between them. The CDR3 totals 13 residues. The CDR3, as DNA: TGTGCCAGCAGTGCGAGACCTGGGACTGAAGCTTTCTTT. Translating gives CASSARPGTEAFF.

The gene calls are TRBV7-2 and TRBJ2-1; no reliable D call. V gave up 4 bases and J gave up 10 bases, with 11 bases separating them. The CDR3 is made up of 12 amino acids. CDR1 SGHTA and CDR2 FQGNSA come from the germline V gene. CDR3 in DNA: TGTGCCAGCAGCTCGACACCAGGAGAGCAGTTCTTC. Translating it yields CASSSTPGEQFF. Supplemented by reference TRBV7-2 and TRBJ2-1, the full variable domain reads GAGVSQSPSNKVTEKGKDVELRCDPISGHTALYWYRQSLGQGLEFLIYFQGNSAPDKSGLPSDRFSAERTGGSVSTLTIQRTQQEDSAVYLCASSSTPGEQFFGPGTRLTVL.

The V call is TRBV6-5, the J call TRBJ2-1, with D possibly being TRBD2 (6 bases). The CDR3 has 14 amino acids. Germline loops: CDR1 MNHEY, CDR2 SVGAGI. The germline V and J ends were trimmed by 4 bases and 7 bases, with 14 bases remaining between them. The CDR3 DNA reads TGTGCCAGCAGTTTTGGGGGGTTATTGAATGAGCAGTTCTTC. This gives the protein CASSFGGLLNEQFF.

The chain combines TRBV30 with TRBJ1-3; D call uncertain. The CDR3 has 12 amino acids. CDR1 GTSNPN and CDR2 SVGIG come from the germline V gene (reference sequence). The V and J ends lost 3 bases and 0 bases respectively, with 3 bases between them. This CDR3 is CAWRSSGNTIYF. DNA for the CDR3: TGTGCCTGGAGATCCTCTGGAAACACCATATATTTT. The full variable domain, in which reference TRBV30 and TRBJ1-3 provide the parts outside the CDR3, is SQTIHQWPATLVQPVGSPLSLECTVEGTSNPNLYWYRQAAGRGLQLLFYSVGIGQISSEVPQNLSASRPQDRQFILSSKKLLLSDSGFYLCAWRSSGNTIYFGEGSWLTVV.

The genes are TRBV9 and TRBJ2-3; unclear D gene. The CDR3 is 11 residues long. V shed 2 bases and J shed 5 bases, with 3 bases lying between them. CDR1 SGDLS and CDR2 YYNGEE come from the germline V gene. The CDR3 reads CASSVKDTQYF. In nucleotides, the CDR3 is TGTGCCAGCAGCGTTAAAGATACGCAGTATTTT.

This sequence joins TRBV10-3 and TRBJ2-1, with TRBD2 identical over 10 bases. Germline V gene sequence: CDR1 ENHRY, CDR2 SYGVKD. V was clipped by 8 bases and J by 5 bases; unmatched bases: 12. The CDR3 runs 16 residues. CDR3 residues: CAIGTSENPGDNEQFF. CDR3 nucleotides: TGTGCCATCGGGACTAGCGAAAATCCGGGAGACAATGAGCAGTTCTTC.

This clonotype was picked up many times. J is TRBJ1-5 and V is TRBV30; perhaps TRBD1 as D (5 bases). This CDR3 contains 13 residues. Germline values: CDR1 GTSNPN, CDR2 SVGIG (reference sequence). The germline V and J ends were trimmed by 4 bases and 2 bases, with 9 bases remaining between them. The chain's CDR3 is CAWNDRGNQPQHF. Here the CDR3 DNA reads TGTGCCTGGAACGACAGAGGCAATCAGCCCCAGCATTTT.

The rearrangement joins TRBV5-4 to TRBJ2-1, with D tentatively TRBD2 (6 bases). Between the trimmed V and J ends, which lost 0 bases and 0 bases, there was a span of 7 bases. Germline values: CDR1 SGHNT, CDR2 YYREEE (reference sequence). The CDR3 runs 15 residues. The CDR3 nucleotides are TGTGCCAGCAGCTTGGTCGGGGGCTCCTACAATGAGCAGTTCTTC. This translates into CASSLVGGSYNEQFF. Together with reference TRBV5-4 and TRBJ2-1, the CDR3 gives the full variable domain: ETGVTQSPTHLIKTRGQQVTLRCSSQSGHNTVSWYQQALGQGPQFIFQYYREEENGRGNFPPRFSGLQFPNYSSELNVNALELDDSALYLCASSLVGGSYNEQFFGPGTRLTVL.

This chain connects TRBV7-2 to TRBJ2-3; 9 bases fit TRBD2. Germline CDR1 SGHTA, CDR2 FQGNSA. The CDR3 length is 14 residues. J gave up 14 bases and V 3 bases, and 12 bases lay outside the gene matches. This chain's CDR3 is CASSLYLTSGSPYF. The CDR3, as DNA: TGTGCCAGCAGCTTGTATCTCACTAGCGGGTCGCCGTATTTT.

This clonotype has a count of ten or more. The chain links TRBV12-3 or TRBV12-4 to TRBJ2-3; TRBD2 aligns across 7 bases. The CDR3 has 15 amino acids. V was clipped by 8 bases and J by 5 bases; unmatched bases: 13. DNA for the CDR3: TGTGCCAGCGGGGGTGGGGCGGGAGATGTAGATACGCAGTATTTT. This codes for CASGGGAGDVDTQYF.

This clonotype has more than one count but fewer than ten. V is TRBV12-3 or TRBV12-4 and J is TRBJ1-1; D might be TRBD1 (6 bases). Trimming took off 6 bases at V and 1 base at J, with 12 bases between the two ends. There are 14 residues in the CDR3. The CDR3 coding sequence is TGTGCCAGCAGATCAGACAGGACGAACACTGAAGCTTTCTTT. Its protein product is CASRSDRTNTEAFF.

The chain recombines TRBV28 with TRBJ2-7; D call uncertain. Trimming removed 1 base at V and 5 bases at J, with 3 bases between. The CDR3 sequence is 11 residues long. Germline V lookup: CDR1 MDHEN, CDR2 SYDVKM. CDR3 coding DNA: TGTGCCAGCAGTTTATATAACGAGCAGTACTTC. Translated, it gives CASSLYNEQYF.